The 22 T cell receptor beta chains below come from one sample, sequenced in a study of CD8 T cells in ankylosing spondylitis (dated by TCRdb to the late 2010s). Receptors were amplified or captured by 5' RACE. The sample was run on an Illumina HiSeq 2500. TCRdb reprocessing: public reads trimmed at Q25 with fastp, clones called with MiXCR, in-frame beta chains kept. Every entry covers one CDR3 protein and lists the most common genes and DNA from its rows. Here the sample has 250,000 to 400,000 distinct CDR3 sequences; 9.5% to 13% occur a single time. Clones ranked in the top ten supply roughly 9.5% of the sample. What was sequenced was blood, either unsorted or a sorted T cell fraction (not recorded which). These receptors were collected from a female donor with ankylosing spondylitis or in good health (not recorded which).

This clonotype was observed a handful of times. A read error may produce the germline difference seen at one junction end. The CDR3 region is CASRLYSDNSPLHF. DNA of the CDR3: TGTGCCAGCAGATTATACAGTGATAATTCACCCCTCCACTTT. The chain links TRBV27 to TRBJ1-6, with D unresolved. The CDR3 contains 14 residues. CDR1 is MNHEY, CDR2 SMNVEV, per germline (reference sequence).

This clonotype was counted between two and nine times. The chain employs TRBV7-2 and TRBJ2-7, with TRBD2 as a possible D gene (8 bases). V lost 5 bases and J 2 bases, leaving 25 bases between the germline ends. Germline V lookup: CDR1 SGHTA, CDR2 FQGNSA. The CDR3 has 18 amino acids. The CDR3 DNA follows: TGTGCCAGCAGCATAACGACAGGGTCCCAGGGACTAGCCTACGAGCAGTACTTC. As protein: CASSITTGSQGLAYEQYF.

This clonotype was counted many times. The rearrangement uses TRBV5-6 and TRBJ1-1; 8 bases are shared with TRBD1. The CDR3 is made up of 15 amino acids. V lost 2 bases to trimming and J lost 5 bases; unmatched junction nucleotides: 8. Germline CDR1 SGHDT, CDR2 YYEEEE. The CDR3 region is CASSFPGGWGTEAFF. In DNA form, the CDR3 reads TGTGCCAGCAGCTTCCCAGGGGGCTGGGGAACTGAAGCTTTCTTT.

This clonotype appeared many times. The chain joins TRBV7-2 to TRBJ2-1, with D uncertain. Trimming stripped 5 bases from V and 8 bases from J, with 16 bases between. Per the germline V gene, CDR1 is SGHTA and CDR2 is FQGNSA. The length of the CDR3 is 14 residues. The CDR3: CASSAGRSRDEQFF. The CDR3, as DNA: TGTGCCAGCAGCGCCGGACGGTCTCGAGATGAGCAGTTCTTC.

In its sample, this clonotype was seen many times. The rearrangement uses TRBV11-2 and TRBJ2-2; tentatively, D is TRBD2 (5 bases). V lost 2 bases, J lost 8 bases, and 15 bases lay in between. CDR1 SGHAT and CDR2 FQNNGV come from the germline V gene. The CDR3 consists of 15 residues. DNA for the CDR3: TGTGCCAGCAGCTTACGAGGGCCCGTAAGGGGGGAGCTGTTTTTT. Its protein is CASSLRGPVRGELFF.

This clonotype has at least ten counts. The genes are TRBV20-1 and TRBJ1-4; no reliable D call. Germline V gene lookup returns CDR1 DFQATT and CDR2 SNEGSKA (reference sequence). V was clipped by 5 bases and J by 5 bases, with 15 bases between them. The CDR3 contains 14 residues. The CDR3 DNA reads as TGCAGTGCTCTGGAGTGGAGGCGGAATGAAAAACTGTTTTTT. Protein: CSALEWRRNEKLFF.

This clonotype was counted at least ten times. The V and J genes are TRBV12-3 or TRBV12-4 and TRBJ2-3; 9 nucleotides match TRBD1. V trimming: 4 bases; J trimming: 5 bases; junction bases outside the gene matches: 13. The CDR3 totals 17 residues. This CDR3 reads CASSSYRPGQGGDTQYF. In DNA form, the CDR3 reads TGTGCCAGCAGTTCCTACCGTCCGGGACAGGGTGGAGATACGCAGTATTTT.

In this sample, this clonotype turned up many times. The chain uses TRBV20-1 and TRBJ2-2, with 9 bases identical to TRBD2. The CDR3 totals 15 residues. The germline CDR1 and CDR2 sequences are DFQATT and SNEGSKA (reference sequence). The V gene end was trimmed by 5 bases and the J gene end by 3 bases; junction bases not matched to a gene: 7. CDR3 region: CSAFEAGGYTGELFF. The CDR3 nucleotides are TGCAGTGCTTTTGAGGCGGGAGGGTACACCGGGGAGCTGTTTTTT.

Many counts were recorded for this clonotype. V is TRBV6-2 or TRBV6-3 and J is TRBJ2-1, with TRBD2 identical over 7 bases. V shed 8 bases, J shed 10 bases, and the junction held 20 bases outside the gene matches. From germline, CDR1 is MNHEY and CDR2 SVGEGT. The CDR3 is made up of 16 amino acids. Here the CDR3 reads CASSTDVAGTRREQFF. The CDR3 DNA follows: TGTGCCAGCTCAACAGACGTAGCGGGCACCCGGAGAGAGCAGTTCTTC.

This clonotype has more than one count but fewer than ten. The V and J genes are TRBV7-9 and TRBJ2-2; D unclear. The CDR3 is 14 residues long. V dropped 5 bases and J dropped 3 bases, with 10 bases sitting between them. Germline CDR1 and CDR2: SEHNR and FQNEAQ (reference sequence). The CDR3 loop is CASSPPWDTGELFF. In DNA, the CDR3 is TGTGCCAGCAGCCCACCTTGGGACACCGGGGAGCTGTTTTTT.

The gene calls are TRBV10-1 and TRBJ2-1, with TRBD2 matching over 14 bases. The CDR3 consists of 15 residues. Germline trimming cut 4 bases from V and 8 bases from J; bases unmatched to any gene: 4. Germline lookup yields CDR1 WNHNN and CDR2 SYGVQD (reference sequence). The chain's CDR3 is CASSGLAGGLYEQFF. The CDR3 DNA reads as TGCGCCAGCAGTGGACTAGCGGGGGGGCTGTATGAGCAGTTCTTC.

Notes on this clonotype: One base away lies a much larger clone, so this may be a sequencing read error. The chain couples TRBV12-3 or TRBV12-4 to TRBJ1-3, with D unclear. With 5 bases removed from V and 0 bases from J, the gap between germline ends came to 5 bases. The CDR3 covers 13 residues. The DNA of the CDR3 is TGTGCCAGCAGTGGAAGCTCTGGAAACACCATATATTTT. It encodes CASSGSSGNTIYF.

This chain joins TRBV7-8 and TRBJ2-5; maybe TRBD2 (6 bases). CDR3 length: 12 residues. CDR1 is SGHVS and CDR2 is FQNEAQ in the germline V gene. The ends were cut back, 5 bases at V and 9 bases at J, with 13 bases in the middle. CDR3 nucleotide sequence: TGTGCCAGCAGCCTGGGAGGTTATCCCCAGTACTTC. Amino acids: CASSLGGYPQYF.

The sample holds many counts of this clonotype. The V call is TRBV5-1, the J call TRBJ1-6; D perhaps matches TRBD1 (5 bases). V shed 0 bases and J shed 7 bases, with 14 bases lying between them. The CDR3 is made up of 16 amino acids. Germline CDR1 is SGHRS and CDR2 is YFSETQ. CDR3 amino acids: CASSLGDSILNSPLHF. As DNA, the CDR3 is TGCGCCAGCAGCTTGGGTGACAGCATCTTGAATTCACCCCTCCACTTT.

A remark on this clonotype: Just one base apart from a much larger clone, this may be a read error. The chain carries TRBV6-1 and TRBJ1-2; D is ambiguous. Germline CDR1 and CDR2: MNHNS and SASEGT. The CDR3 spans 13 residues. For the CDR3, the DNA is TGTGCCTGCAGTGAAGCAGATAACTATGGCTACACCTTC. Its protein is CACSEADNYGYTF.

The chain uses TRBV6-5 and TRBJ2-7; 8 positions match TRBD1. CDR3 length equals 14 residues. CDR1 is MNHEY and CDR2 is SVGAGI in the germline V gene. The V gene end was trimmed by 2 bases and the J gene end by 6 bases; junction bases not matched to a gene: 6. CDR3 DNA sequence: TGTGCCAGCAGTTACCTGGGGACAGGAGCCGAGCAGTACTTC. The encoded protein is CASSYLGTGAEQYF.

Many counts were recorded for this clonotype. CDR3 in DNA: TGCAGCGCCGGGGGCAAGGGGTACGAGCAGTACTTC. This gives the protein CSAGGKGYEQYF. The chain carries TRBV29-1 and TRBJ2-7; either TRBD1 or TRBD2 may fit D (6 bases each). Looked up from germline, CDR1 is SQVTM and CDR2 is ANQGSEA. With 7 bases removed from V and 4 bases from J, the gap between germline ends came to 14 bases. The CDR3 runs 12 residues.

This clonotype came up a few times. This rearrangement joins TRBV5-1 to TRBJ2-5, with 11 bases aligning to TRBD2. The ends lost 1 base at V and 1 base at J; junction bases unmatched: 3. Per germline, CDR1 SGHRS and CDR2 YFSETQ. The CDR3 spans 16 residues. The CDR3 coding sequence is TGCGCCAGCAGCTTGCGACTAGCGGGGCTCCAAGAGACCCAGTACTTC. This encodes CASSLRLAGLQETQYF.

J is TRBJ1-4 and V is TRBV5-5; D not certain. There are 15 residues in the CDR3. V was trimmed by 2 bases and J by 2 bases, leaving 10 bases between them. Germline V gives CDR1 SGHKS, CDR2 YYEKEE (reference sequence). The CDR3 protein is CASSLRDPTNEKLFF. The CDR3 DNA follows: TGTGCCAGCAGCTTAAGGGATCCGACTAATGAAAAACTGTTTTTT.

This clonotype has a count of ten or more. The chain is built from TRBV12-3 or TRBV12-4 and TRBJ2-1; D might be TRBD1 (5 bases). The CDR3 consists of 15 residues. V lost 5 bases to trimming and J lost 7 bases, with 18 bases between them. The chain's CDR3 is CASSPEEGVGNEQFF. DNA for the CDR3: TGTGCCAGCAGTCCTGAAGAAGGGGTCGGGAATGAGCAGTTCTTC.

This clonotype appeared many times. The chain couples TRBV5-1 to TRBJ2-3; D is undetermined. Per germline, CDR1 SGHRS and CDR2 YFSETQ. V dropped 0 bases and J dropped 0 bases, with 5 bases sitting between them. CDR3 size: 14 residues. The CDR3 sequence: CASSLEGSTDTQYF. The CDR3 DNA follows: TGCGCCAGCAGCTTGGAGGGTAGCACAGATACGCAGTATTTT.

In regard to this clonotype: A much more abundant neighbour one base away suggests this may be a read error. The genes are TRBV5-6 and TRBJ1-1; D may be TRBD1 (5 bases). CDR3 length equals 15 residues. Germline V gene lookup returns CDR1 SGHDT and CDR2 YYEEEE. V was pared by 1 base and J by 0 bases, with 10 bases between. CDR3 loop: CASSLRQYLNTEAFF. The CDR3 DNA sequence: TGTGCCAGCAGCTTGCGACAGTACTTGAACACTGAAGCTTTCTTT.